This T cell receptor (beta chain) emerged from a study of blood T cell repertoires in COVID-19. Study-level information: Donors in the United States, Italy and Spain gave samples during acute or convalescent COVID-19. T cells, B-cell-depleted T cells, or PBMCs provided the cDNA or gDNA that served as material.

Per the study methods: Estimation of nucleated cell counts was performed using reference gene primer amplification. Assay used: immunoSEQ multiplex PCR; TCRdb lists only in-frame clones, some missing. The V and J calls and the clone size are those of that table, but D and trimming were determined from the DNA. The sample has some 26,000 clones, around 92% seen once. Trimming stripped 5 bases from V and 9 bases from J, with 17 bases between. CDR1 is SGHTA and CDR2 is FQGNSA in the germline V gene. This CDR3 is built from 14 residues. This receptor was taken from a human donor in a cohort sampled during active COVID-19. The J gene is TRBJ2-1, the V gene TRBV7-2, with D maybe TRBD1 (6 bases). The sequencing sample was made of peripheral blood. The CDR3 DNA reads as TGTGCCAGCAGCCTAGGACAGTTATTGGGTGAGCAGTTCTTC. This gives the protein CASSLGQLLGEQFF.